Listed here are 3 T cell receptor beta chains from one sample, sequenced in a study of shared clonotypes between healthy human individuals. Assay: immunoSEQ multiplex PCR; the TCRdb copy retains only in-frame clones and omits some. This table holds 2 million to 2.5 million clones, 85% to 95% found once. The sample was naive CD4+ T cells from PBMCs. As to subset: CD45RA+ positively selected. The receptors come from a man between 18 and 29 years old in good health. Some clones in this sample may be carry-over from other donors' samples.

The rearrangement links TRBV29-1 to TRBJ2-7; TRBD2 matches at 10 bases. The length of the CDR3 is 14 residues. The germline V gene encodes CDR1 SQVTM and CDR2 ANQGSEA. V lost 4 bases, J lost 6 bases, and 9 bases stayed unmatched. The DNA for the CDR3 is TGCAGCGTTGTATCTAGCGGGAGTCAACGCGAGCAGTACTTC. Its translation is CSVVSSGSQREQYF.

V and J are TRBV9 and TRBJ2-3; D is unresolved. The CDR3 extends over 15 amino acids. Trimming stripped 0 bases from V and 4 bases from J, with 12 bases between. CDR1 is SGDLS and CDR2 is YYNGEE in the germline V gene. The CDR3 DNA is TGTGCCAGCAGCGTAGAGTGGGTAGGTGCAGATACGCAGTATTTT. Amino acid sequence: CASSVEWVGADTQYF.

The CDR3 region is CASSYSSSGTQFF. The DNA of the CDR3 is TGTGCCAGCAGTTACTCGTCAAGCGGGACTCAGTTCTTC. The chain links TRBV6-6 to TRBJ2-1; 7 positions agree with TRBD2. Per the germline V gene, CDR1 is MNHNY and CDR2 is SVGAGI (reference sequence). V shed 0 bases and J 13 bases; nucleotides not matched to a gene: 6. This CDR3 has 13 amino acids.